Each of the 10 T cell receptor beta chains below was sequenced from the same sample in a study of cytomegalovirus exposure and HLA in healthy donors. 13 Jbeta primers and 60 Vbeta primers were used for the PCR. Here immunoSEQ multiplex PCR was the method, and the copy in TCRdb shows in-frame clones only, minus some. The sample carries around 170,000 clones, roughly 84% recorded once. The sample taken for sequencing was PBMCs. The receptors were gathered from a woman aged 50 to 65 in good health and CMV-seropositive.

This clone was detected once. The chain uses TRBV7-9 and TRBJ1-1; D is possibly TRBD1 (5 bases). Trimming shortened V by 4 bases and J by 4 bases, and 10 bases separated the two germline ends. The germline CDR1 and CDR2 sequences are SEHNR and FQNEAQ (reference sequence). The CDR3 runs 13 residues. The DNA of the CDR3 is TGTGCCAGCAGCTCCCACGGGGGCACTGAAGCTTTCTTT. Protein sequence: CASSSHGGTEAFF.

This chain joins TRBV27 and TRBJ2-1; 7 bases are a match to TRBD1. Germline V gene sequence: CDR1 MNHEY, CDR2 SMNVEV (reference sequence). V lost 3 bases and J lost 10; bases outside the gene matches: 3. CDR3 length: 12 residues. The chain's CDR3 is CASSLAGGEQFF. The CDR3 DNA follows: TGTGCCAGCAGTTTGGCAGGGGGAGAGCAGTTCTTC.

The V and J genes are TRBV7-2 and TRBJ2-3; unclear D gene. CDR1 is SGHTA and CDR2 is FQGNSA in the germline V gene. The V gene lost 3 bases and the J gene lost 2 bases, with 3 bases spanning the gap. The CDR3 loop spans 12 amino acids. CDR3 sequence (DNA): TGTGCCAGCAGCTTGTACACAGATACGCAGTATTTT. Protein: CASSLYTDTQYF.

The chain uses TRBV11-2 and TRBJ2-1; D ambiguous. The CDR3 spans 15 residues. The V end was cut by 4 bases, the J end by 9 bases, with 19 bases between. The V gene's germline CDR1 is SGHAT and CDR2 FQNNGV. The CDR3 DNA reads TGTGCCAGCAGCTCCTTAAGTCTAGTAGCTAGTGAGCAGTTCTTC. This gives the protein CASSSLSLVASEQFF.

This clone was seen a few times. This chain links TRBV4-1 with TRBJ2-7, with TRBD2 identical over 7 bases. The V gene's germline CDR1 is MGHRA and CDR2 YSYEKL. Losses at the gene ends were 3 bases for V and 0 bases for J; bases not matched to a gene: 8. This CDR3 has 16 amino acids. The CDR3 spells CASSHDPGLSSYEQYF. In DNA form, the CDR3 reads TGCGCCAGCAGCCACGACCCGGGACTATCCTCCTACGAGCAGTACTTC.

In its sample, this clone was seen once. This chain joins TRBV27 and TRBJ2-4, with a tentative D call TRBD1 (6 bases). The CDR3 is 17 residues long. Germline assignment: CDR1 MNHEY and CDR2 SMNVEV (reference sequence). Between the trimmed V and J ends, which lost 1 base and 0 bases, there was a span of 13 bases. This CDR3 reads CASSLYGYREAKNIQYF. CDR3 DNA: TGTGCCAGCAGTTTATATGGGTACAGGGAAGCCAAAAACATTCAGTACTTC.

The rearrangement links TRBV7-9 to TRBJ2-7; TRBD2 aligns across 11 bases. Germline loops: CDR1 SEHNR, CDR2 FQNEAQ (reference sequence). This CDR3 region has 13 residues. V dropped 5 bases and J dropped 5; count of bases not matched to a gene: 2. The CDR3, as DNA: TGTGCCAGCAGCGCGGGACTAGCGGACGAGCAGTACTTC. Translation: CASSAGLADEQYF.

The V gene is TRBV9, the J gene TRBJ1-4; the match to TRBD1 covers 9 bases. V shed 3 bases and J 0 bases; nucleotides not matched to a gene: 9. Germline values: CDR1 SGDLS, CDR2 YYNGEE. The CDR3 runs to 18 residues. CDR3: CASSARPGQGATNEKLFF. The CDR3 DNA reads TGTGCCAGCAGCGCCCGACCGGGACAGGGCGCAACTAATGAAAAACTGTTTTTT.

V gene TRBV4-3 combines with J gene TRBJ1-1; D uncertain. This CDR3 contains 14 residues. Trimming took 0 bases from V and 11 from J, leaving 16 bases between them. Germline V gene sequence: CDR1 LGHNA, CDR2 YSLEER. The CDR3 coding sequence is TGCGCCAGCAGCCAAGAGGAAAGGTCGGGAAACGCTTTCTTT. Its protein product is CASSQEERSGNAFF.

The chain has TRBV4-1 and TRBJ2-5; TRBD2 aligns across 8 bases. The CDR3 sequence is 12 residues long. CDR1 and CDR2 from the germline V gene are MGHRA and YSYEKL. J was trimmed by 1 base and V by 10 bases; bases with no gene match: 2. The CDR3 region has the DNA TGCGCCACCGGGGGGGTCCAAGAGACCCAGTACTTC. Amino acid sequence: CATGGVQETQYF.